Included here is one TCR beta chain sequence, with context. The data were obtained in a study of OX40 agonist ivuxolimab in advanced cancers. Germline V CDR1 and CDR2: SQVTM, ANQGSEA. Trimming cost V 6 bases and J 5 bases, with 7 bases left between them. The CDR3 runs 10 residues. Here immunoSEQ multiplex PCR was the method, and the copy in TCRdb shows in-frame clones only, minus some. The sample lists tens of thousands of clones, roughly nine tenths seen once, with about 5.1% in the top ten. This chain uses TRBV29-1 with TRBJ1-1, with D unclear. Sequences were derived from CD4+ or CD8+ T cells sorted from blood, sampled in a trial of the OX40 agonist ivuxolimab. The sequence was obtained from an adult with an advanced solid tumor such as melanoma, head and neck, liver or kidney cancer. The CDR3 loop reads CSVRTTEAFF. DNA of the CDR3: TGCAGCGTAAGAACGACTGAAGCTTTCTTT.